These 21 T cell receptor beta chains came from one sample sequenced in a study of T cell responses to AZD1222 COVID-19 vaccine. Here immunoSEQ multiplex PCR was the method, and the copy in TCRdb shows in-frame clones only, minus some. The sample holds around 110,000 clones, around nine tenths seen once. Sequencing was performed on peripheral blood, taken on day 0 of AZD1222 vaccination. Receptors were obtained from an adult in good health.

This rearrangement joins TRBV27 to TRBJ1-1; D uncertain. V was cut by 6 bases and J by 1 base, with 15 bases left in between. Germline assignment: CDR1 MNHEY and CDR2 SMNVEV (reference sequence). CDR3 length equals 15 residues. CDR3 DNA: TGTGCCAGCAGGTTCTGGGCGGGGAAGAACACTGAAGCTTTCTTT. Translation: CASRFWAGKNTEAFF.

The J gene is TRBJ1-5, the V gene TRBV7-8; 9 bases match TRBD1. Trimming at V came to 7 bases and at J to 4 bases, leaving 5 bases not matched to a gene. Germline-derived CDR1 and CDR2 are SGHVS and FQNEAQ. The CDR3 contains 14 residues. The CDR3 DNA reads as TGTGCCAGCAAAAGGGGGACAGGGAATCAGCCCCAGCATTTT. It is translated as CASKRGTGNQPQHF.

The gene calls are TRBV27 and TRBJ1-2; no clear D. V lost 0 bases to trimming and J lost 7 bases, with 12 bases between them. Germline V gene sequence: CDR1 MNHEY, CDR2 SMNVEV (reference sequence). CDR3 length: 14 amino acids. The CDR3 reads CASSLSNSASGYTF. The CDR3 nucleotides are TGTGCCAGCAGTTTATCGAACTCGGCTTCTGGCTACACCTTC.

The V gene is TRBV6-6, the J gene TRBJ2-7; D perhaps matches TRBD2 (6 bases). Trimming stripped 8 bases from V and 5 bases from J, with 22 bases between. This CDR3 comprises 15 residues. Looked up from germline, CDR1 is MNHNY and CDR2 is SVGAGI (reference sequence). CDR3 nucleotide sequence: TGTGCCAGCCACTCCTCGTGGCAGGGAGGCCACGAGCAGTACTTC. This codes for CASHSSWQGGHEQYF.

This chain uses TRBV2 with TRBJ1-5; 7 bases agree with TRBD1. The CDR3 runs 16 residues. Trimming took 6 bases from V and 6 from J; bases not matched to a gene: 14. Germline CDR1 is SNHLY and CDR2 is FYNNEI. The CDR3 DNA is TGTGCCAGCAGCACTTCCGGACAGGTGGGGCGTCAGCCCCAGCATTTT. Its translation is CASSTSGQVGRQPQHF.

As DNA, the CDR3 is TGTGCCAGCAGCCTTTACACCGGGGAGCTGTTTTTT. Amino acid sequence: CASSLYTGELFF. The rearrangement joins TRBV3-1 (or the pseudogene TRBV3-2) to TRBJ2-2; D not certain. Germline assignment: CDR1 LGHDT and CDR2 YNNKEL (reference sequence). CDR3 length: 12 amino acids. Trimming took off 4 bases at V and 3 bases at J, with 3 bases between the two ends.

J is TRBJ2-6 and V is TRBV18, with 9 bases identical to TRBD1. Germline-derived CDR1 and CDR2 are KGHSH and LQKENI. The CDR3 is made up of 18 amino acids. J lost 0 bases, V lost 6 bases, and 9 bases had no gene match. DNA for the CDR3: TGTGCCAGCTCTCAAAGGACAGGGGCCCTCTCTGGGGCCAACGTCCTGACTTTC. This sequence encodes CASSQRTGALSGANVLTF.

There are a few counts of this clone. The chain has TRBV5-4 and TRBJ1-1; the match to TRBD1 covers 7 bases. CDR3 length equals 15 residues. Germline V lookup: CDR1 SGHNT, CDR2 YYREEE (reference sequence). After removal of 5 bases from V and 1 base from J, the junction contained 8 bases not matched to a gene. The CDR3 sequence: CASRFWDRQNTEAFF. CDR3 coding DNA: TGTGCCAGCAGGTTTTGGGACAGACAGAACACTGAAGCTTTCTTT.

The DNA of the CDR3 is TGTGCCAGCAGCTTAGAACAGGGCTACGAGCAGTACTTC. Encoded protein: CASSLEQGYEQYF. The J gene is TRBJ2-7, the V gene TRBV7-9; D perhaps matches TRBD1 (6 bases). V was pared by 1 base and J by 3 bases, with 7 bases between. The CDR3 has 13 residues. The V gene's germline CDR1 is SEHNR and CDR2 FQNEAQ (reference sequence).

The gene calls are TRBV4-2 and TRBJ1-6; 9 bases fit TRBD1. The CDR3 has 16 amino acids. Trimming at V came to 6 bases and at J to 10 bases, leaving 13 bases not matched to a gene. CDR1 is LGHNA and CDR2 is YNFKEQ in the germline V gene. The CDR3, as DNA: TGTGCCAGCAGTAATACACCGGGACAGGGTGGGTCACCCCTCCACTTT. Amino acids: CASSNTPGQGGSPLHF.

This chain links TRBV9 with TRBJ2-3, with TRBD2 identical over 9 bases. The CDR3 length is 17 residues. The germline V gene encodes CDR1 SGDLS and CDR2 YYNGEE. Losses at the gene ends were 1 base for V and 4 bases for J; bases not matched to a gene: 10. This chain's CDR3 is CASSVWDGGRASDTQYF. Here the CDR3 DNA reads TGTGCCAGCAGCGTATGGGATGGCGGGAGGGCTTCAGATACGCAGTATTTT.

The chain couples TRBV19 to TRBJ1-5; the D is unclear. Trimming shortened V by 6 bases and J by 0 bases, and 12 bases separated the two germline ends. CDR1 is LNHDA, CDR2 SQIVND, per germline (reference sequence). The CDR3 spans 15 residues. Here the CDR3 reads CASRGDVYSNQPQHF. For the CDR3, the DNA is TGTGCCAGTAGGGGAGACGTCTATAGCAATCAGCCCCAGCATTTT.

CDR3 coding DNA: TGTGCCAGCAGTGAAAGTGTACAGCAAGAGACCCAGTACTTC. It codes for CASSESVQQETQYF. The V call is TRBV6-1, the J call TRBJ2-5; D is unclear. The germline gives CDR1 MNHNS, CDR2 SASEGT. V was cut by 2 bases and J by 2 bases, with 9 bases left in between. The CDR3 spans 14 residues.

J is TRBJ2-3 and V is TRBV5-1; 8 bases map to TRBD1. Germline CDR1 is SGHRS and CDR2 is YFSETQ. The CDR3 sequence is 18 residues long. The trim removed 4 bases at V and 0 bases at J, leaving 13 bases unmatched. Written as DNA, the CDR3 is TGCGCCAGCAGCCCAGGACAGGGCACCCCCTCTAGCACAGATACGCAGTATTTT. Amino acid sequence: CASSPGQGTPSSTDTQYF.

This chain joins TRBV28 and TRBJ1-2; the D gene is possibly TRBD1 (5 bases). Germline CDR1 and CDR2: MDHEN and SYDVKM. V dropped 6 bases and J dropped 2 bases, with 10 bases sitting between them. CDR3 length: 13 residues. CDR3 coding DNA: TGTGCCAGCAGCGGGGGACGAAACTATGGCTACACCTTC. Translated: CASSGGRNYGYTF.

The chain combines TRBV18 with TRBJ2-7, with D tentatively TRBD1 or TRBD2 (5 bases each). Germline CDR1 and CDR2: KGHSH and LQKENI. Trimming cost V 1 base and J 2 bases, with 12 bases left between them. There are 15 residues in the CDR3. Here the CDR3 DNA reads TGTGCCAGCTCACCACGGCAGGGAGAGACCTACGAGCAGTACTTC. The encoded protein is CASSPRQGETYEQYF.

The chain combines TRBV7-2 with TRBJ1-2, with 8 bases that match TRBD1. The CDR3 has 14 residues. Germline V gene lookup returns CDR1 SGHTA and CDR2 FQGNSA. V shed 2 bases, J shed 8 bases, and the junction held 7 bases outside the gene matches. CDR3 nucleotide sequence: TGTGCCAGCAGCTTAAAAGGACAGGGAGCGGGCTACACCTTC. Translation gives CASSLKGQGAGYTF.

The chain links TRBV7-3 to TRBJ2-1; D gene uncertain. Germline loops: CDR1 SGHTA, CDR2 FQGTGA. Trimming removed 5 bases from V and 6 bases from J, with 17 bases in between. CDR3 length: 15 amino acids. The CDR3 bases are TGTGCCAGCAGCCTCCTTCACCCTGAAGGCAATGAGCAGTTCTTC. It yields the protein CASSLLHPEGNEQFF. Full variable domain (rest looked up from reference TRBV7-3 and TRBJ2-1): GAGVSQTPSNKVTEKGKYVELRCDPISGHTALYWYRQSLGQGPEFLIYFQGTGAADDSGLPNDRFFAVRPEGSVSTLKIQRTERGDSAVYLCASSLLHPEGNEQFFGPGTRLTVL.

The V gene is TRBV28, the J gene TRBJ2-7; no reliable D call. CDR1 and CDR2 (germline): MDHEN, SYDVKM. This CDR3 region has 13 residues. V dropped 5 bases and J dropped 1 base, with 9 bases sitting between them. This CDR3 reads CASSITVSYEQYF. In DNA form, the CDR3 reads TGTGCCAGCAGTATTACGGTATCCTACGAGCAGTACTTC.

The chain carries TRBV7-8 and TRBJ1-3; D remains ambiguous. V was trimmed by 5 bases and J by 0 bases, leaving 17 bases between them. The CDR3 extends over 17 amino acids. Germline CDR1 and CDR2: SGHVS and FQNEAQ. Written as DNA, the CDR3 is TGTGCCAGCAGCCAAATCCGGGGTAGGACCTCTGGAAACACCATATATTTT. It yields the protein CASSQIRGRTSGNTIYF.

The chain links TRBV10-3 to TRBJ1-3; D gene ambiguous. The CDR3 has 12 amino acids. The germline CDR1 and CDR2 sequences are ENHRY and SYGVKD. Trimming pared 9 bases from V and 1 base from J, leaving 7 bases between. In nucleotides, the CDR3 is TGTGCCATGGGGAGTTCTGGAAACACCATATATTTT. This codes for CAMGSSGNTIYF.